These 28 T cell receptor beta chains came from one sample sequenced in a study of sequential checkpoint blockade in melanoma. Regarding treatment: randomized to nivolumab then ipilimumab (arm A) or the reverse (arm B). Sequencing used immunoSEQ multiplex PCR; TCRdb keeps in-frame clones, though not all of them. The repertoire holds tens of thousands of clones, approximately 71% seen once, with 19% in the top ten. The sequencing here drew on CD8+ T cells sorted from blood (inferred from file names), taken from a patient given nivolumab and ipilimumab in sequence. These receptors were taken from a human donor with melanoma.

The gene calls are TRBV9 and TRBJ2-5; the match to TRBD1 covers 9 bases. The end of the DNA fits TRBJ2-7 better, so the J call may be wrong. The CDR3 contains 15 residues. The V gene's germline CDR1 is SGDLS and CDR2 YYNGEE. CDR3 sequence: CASSVGGGTGNEQYF. The CDR3 DNA follows: TGTGCCAGCAGCGTAGGGGGCGGGACAGGGAACGAGCAGTACTTC.

J is TRBJ1-3 and V is TRBV9; TRBD1 might be the D (6 bases). CDR1 and CDR2 (germline): SGDLS, YYNGEE. This CDR3 contains 15 residues. Deletions cut 3 bases from V and 7 bases from J, with 17 bases between. As DNA, the CDR3 is TGTGCCAGCAGCGCCTATTCCAGGGGCGGCAACACCATATATTTT. Residues: CASSAYSRGGNTIYF.

The V gene is TRBV7-9, the J gene TRBJ1-5, with 11 positions matching TRBD1. CDR1 is SEHNR, CDR2 FQNEAQ, per germline (reference sequence). The V and J ends lost 5 bases and 2 bases, in that order; junction bases with no gene match: 11. The CDR3 runs to 18 residues. The CDR3 reads CASSPTRDRGEGNQPQHF. The CDR3 region has the DNA TGTGCCAGCAGCCCGACCCGGGACAGGGGGGAAGGCAATCAGCCCCAGCATTTT.

The CDR3 region has the DNA TGCGCCAGCAGCCAAGATGGGGGGACAGGGGGCAATGAGCAGTTCTTC. It yields the protein CASSQDGGTGGNEQFF. V is TRBV4-3 and J is TRBJ2-1; 11 nucleotides agree with TRBD1. CDR1 and CDR2 (germline): LGHNA, YSLEER. Trimming cost V 0 bases and J 6 bases; bases outside gene matches: 4. The length of the CDR3 is 16 residues.

V usage is TRBV5-1 and J usage is TRBJ2-2; tentative D call: TRBD1 (6 bases). Trimming took off 6 bases at V and 3 bases at J, with 12 bases between the two ends. CDR3 size: 14 residues. Per germline, CDR1 SGHRS and CDR2 YFSETQ. CDR3 sequence (DNA): TGCGCCAGCAATCCTACAGGGCACACCGGGGAGCTGTTTTTT. Protein product: CASNPTGHTGELFF.

This clone was picked up a small number of times. The CDR3 spells CASSAGGRGTQYF. The CDR3 bases are TGTGCCAGCAGCGCGGGGGGGAGGGGGACCCAGTACTTC. The V call is TRBV9, the J call TRBJ2-5; TRBD2 matches 8 bases. The CDR3 covers 13 residues. Germline V gives CDR1 SGDLS, CDR2 YYNGEE. V gave up 3 bases and J gave up 7 bases; unmatched junction bases: 5.

The chain combines TRBV27 with TRBJ1-1; 11 nucleotides line up with TRBD1. The CDR3 has 15 amino acids. Germline CDR1 and CDR2: MNHEY and SMNVEV (reference sequence). The J segment lost 4 bases and the V segment lost 4 bases, leaving 5 bases of the junction unmatched. The CDR3 DNA reads as TGTGCCAGCAGTTCAGGGACAGGGGGGGGCACTGAAGCTTTCTTT. Translation: CASSSGTGGGTEAFF.

The V and J genes are TRBV25-1 and TRBJ2-3; 7 bases fit TRBD1. The J segment lost 2 bases and the V segment lost 3 bases, leaving 11 bases of the junction unmatched. This CDR3 region has 17 residues. The germline CDR1 and CDR2 sequences are MGHDK and SYGVNS. The CDR3 protein is CASSDTRGQPTTDTQYF. In DNA form, the CDR3 reads TGTGCCAGCAGTGATACCCGGGGACAGCCGACCACAGATACGCAGTATTTT.

The chain uses TRBV4-2 and TRBJ2-7; TRBD1 matches 8 bases. Germline V gene lookup returns CDR1 LGHNA and CDR2 YNFKEQ. J was trimmed by 2 bases and V by 2 bases; bases with no gene match: 5. The CDR3 has 15 amino acids. CDR3 bases: TGTGCCAGCAGCCAAACCCAGGACAGGGCCTACGAGCAGTACTTC. It is translated as CASSQTQDRAYEQYF.

This clone was picked up a small number of times. The V gene is TRBV7-6, the J gene TRBJ2-7; 8 nucleotides align to TRBD2. The germline V gene encodes CDR1 SGHVS and CDR2 FNYEAQ. This CDR3 comprises 18 residues. The junction had 12 bases not matched to a gene; V was cut back by 2 bases and J by 0 bases. This CDR3 reads CASSLPPGAGGSSYEQYF. The CDR3 DNA follows: TGTGCCAGCAGCTTACCTCCCGGGGCGGGGGGCAGCTCCTACGAGCAGTACTTC.

This clone showed up just once. The chain combines TRBV5-6 with TRBJ2-1; D remains ambiguous. CDR3 size: 13 residues. Germline V gene data show CDR1 as SGHDT and CDR2 as YYEEEE. With 4 bases removed from V and 4 bases from J, the gap between germline ends came to 9 bases. CDR3 in amino acids: CASSLPVYNEQFF. CDR3 DNA sequence: TGTGCCAGCAGCCTCCCGGTATACAATGAGCAGTTCTTC.

The chain couples TRBV5-6 to TRBJ1-2; no definite D call. CDR1 SGHDT and CDR2 YYEEEE come from the germline V gene. With 0 bases removed from V and 4 bases from J, the gap between germline ends came to 4 bases. CDR3 length: 12 residues. The CDR3 is CASSLAGYGYTF. DNA of the CDR3: TGTGCCAGCAGCTTGGCGGGCTATGGCTACACCTTC.

The rearrangement joins TRBV6-5 to TRBJ2-5; 8 nucleotides match TRBD2. The ends lost 0 bases at V and 1 base at J; junction bases unmatched: 4. Germline V lookup: CDR1 MNHEY, CDR2 SVGAGI. The CDR3 contains 16 residues. The CDR3 protein is CASSYSTRGGQETQYF. The CDR3 DNA is TGTGCCAGCAGTTACTCCACCCGGGGGGGCCAAGAGACCCAGTACTTC.

J is TRBJ1-5 and V is TRBV21-1. TRBV21-1 is listed as a pseudogene. CDR3 size: 14 residues. CDR3 sequence reads: CASSGPGKDQPQHF. The CDR3 region has the DNA TGTGCCAGCAGCGGACCCGGGAAAGATCAGCCCCAGCATTTT.

This chain links TRBV5-6 with TRBJ2-7; D call uncertain. The CDR3 is 14 amino acids. Germline loops: CDR1 SGHDT, CDR2 YYEEEE. V dropped 0 bases and J dropped 2 bases, with 9 bases sitting between them. CDR3 amino acids: CASSLAIEAYEQYF. The CDR3, as DNA: TGTGCCAGCAGCTTGGCTATCGAGGCCTACGAGCAGTACTTC. Drawing the rest from reference TRBV5-6 and TRBJ2-7, the complete variable domain is DAGVTQSPTHLIKTRGQQVTLRCSPKSGHDTVSWYQQALGQGPQFIFQYYEEEERQRGNFPDRFSGHQFPNYSSELNVNALLLGDSALYLCASSLAIEAYEQYFGPGTRLTVT.

There are a few counts of this clone. The chain links TRBV21-1 to TRBJ2-7; the D call of TRBD1 is as the table states it, not checked on the DNA. TRBV21-1 is an annotated pseudogene. The CDR3 loop spans 15 amino acids. CDR3 sequence (DNA): TGTGCCAGCATCTGGGGACAGGGGCTCTCCTACGAGCAGTACGTC. Translated, it gives CASIWGQGLSYEQYV.

V and J are TRBV7-2 and TRBJ1-4, with 7 bases aligning to TRBD1. The germline V gene has CDR1 SGHTA and CDR2 FQGNSA. Trimming removed 4 bases from V and 8 bases from J; junction bases left unmatched: 10. The CDR3 has 15 amino acids. CDR3 protein: CASSYPQGKYEKLFF. Written as DNA, the CDR3 is TGTGCCAGCAGCTACCCACAGGGGAAATACGAAAAACTGTTTTTT.

This clone was counted a single time. V is TRBV7-2 and J is TRBJ1-2, with a possible D match to TRBD1 (6 bases). The CDR3 runs 12 residues. Per the germline V gene, CDR1 is SGHTA and CDR2 is FQGNSA. The V gene lost 4 bases and the J gene lost 5 bases, with 8 bases spanning the gap. CDR3 nucleotides: TGTGCCAGCAGCTACCAGGGGTATGGCTACACCTTC. This translates into CASSYQGYGYTF.

The CDR3 bases are TGTGCCAGCAGCTTAGGCACATCCTTTAGCACAGATACGCAGTATTTT. The encoded protein is CASSLGTSFSTDTQYF. The genes are TRBV13 and TRBJ2-3; D is unclear. The V gene lost 0 bases and the J gene lost 0 bases, with 10 bases spanning the gap. This CDR3 region has 16 residues. Per the germline V gene, CDR1 is PRHDT and CDR2 is FYEKMQ (reference sequence).

The CDR3 bases are TGCGCCAGCAGCCAAGGCCTACAGGGGAGCTCCTACGAGCAGTACTTC. Protein: CASSQGLQGSSYEQYF. The chain joins TRBV4-3 to TRBJ2-5; 7 bases are shared with TRBD1. The J call may be faulty, since TRBJ2-7 better matches the DNA end. This CDR3 spans 16 amino acids. The germline CDR1 and CDR2 sequences are LGHNA and YSLEER.

The V gene is TRBV19, the J gene TRBJ2-1; 9 nucleotides align to TRBD2. Looked up from germline, CDR1 is LNHDA and CDR2 is SQIVND (reference sequence). Trimming at V came to 4 bases and at J to 4 bases, leaving 5 bases not matched to a gene. This CDR3 comprises 15 residues. CDR3 DNA sequence: TGTGCCAGTAGTAAGACTAGCGGCGAATACAATGAGCAGTTCTTC. This translates into CASSKTSGEYNEQFF.

The chain carries TRBV4-1 and TRBJ1-4; weak D call: TRBD1 (5 bases). The CDR3 length is 15 residues. Between the trimmed V and J ends, which lost 4 bases and 4 bases, there was a span of 13 bases. Per germline, CDR1 MGHRA and CDR2 YSYEKL. The CDR3 coding sequence is TGCGCCAGCAGCCCCGACGGGAGGGGTAATGAAAAACTGTTTTTT. Translating it yields CASSPDGRGNEKLFF.

The chain uses TRBV5-1 and TRBJ1-1, with 8 nucleotides matching TRBD1. Germline CDR1 is SGHRS and CDR2 is YFSETQ. The CDR3 loop spans 14 amino acids. Trimming cost V 4 bases and J 5 bases; bases outside gene matches: 7. This CDR3 reads CASSIGQGRTEAFF. CDR3 nucleotides: TGCGCCAGCAGCATCGGACAGGGTAGGACTGAAGCTTTCTTT. The full variable domain, in which reference TRBV5-1 and TRBJ1-1 provide the parts outside the CDR3, is KAGVTQTPRYLIKTRGQQVTLSCSPISGHRSVSWYQQTPGQGLQFLFEYFSETQRNKGNFPGRFSGRQFSNSRSEMNVSTLELGDSALYLCASSIGQGRTEAFFGQGTRLTVV.

The chain links TRBV5-1 to TRBJ2-7, with 9 bases fitting TRBD1. The length of the CDR3 is 15 residues. The germline V gene has CDR1 SGHRS and CDR2 YFSETQ. With 0 bases clipped from V and 0 bases from J, the junction kept 1 base outside the gene matches. CDR3 in amino acids: CASSLGTGASYEQYF. The CDR3 region has the DNA TGCGCCAGCAGCTTGGGGACAGGGGCCTCCTACGAGCAGTACTTC.

A few counts support this clone. V usage is TRBV5-6 and J usage is TRBJ2-3; possibly TRBD2 for D (6 bases). Between the trimmed V and J ends, which lost 2 bases and 5 bases, there was a span of 9 bases. The CDR3 totals 13 residues. CDR1 is SGHDT, CDR2 YYEEEE, per germline. The CDR3 sequence is CASSFGGGDTQYF. The CDR3, as DNA: TGTGCCAGCAGCTTTGGGGGAGGAGATACGCAGTATTTT.

This clone was counted a few times. The genes are TRBV6-5 and TRBJ2-1, with D perhaps matching TRBD1 (5 bases). The germline CDR1 and CDR2 sequences are MNHEY and SVGAGI. Trimming pared 2 bases from V and 5 bases from J, leaving 13 bases between. The CDR3 has 15 amino acids. DNA for the CDR3: TGTGCCAGCAGTTACGGGGCTTACTTAAACAATGAGCAGTTCTTC. Translated: CASSYGAYLNNEQFF.

This clone was counted only a few times. The chain uses TRBV6-1 and TRBJ2-3; the D gene is possibly TRBD2 (5 bases). CDR3 length: 15 amino acids. Germline V gives CDR1 MNHNS, CDR2 SASEGT. V was pared by 6 bases and J by 0 bases, with 13 bases between. This CDR3 is CASRPYGVSTDTQYF. In DNA form, the CDR3 reads TGTGCCAGCAGGCCATACGGGGTTAGCACAGATACGCAGTATTTT.

The chain has TRBV9 and TRBJ2-1; TRBD1 is a possible D gene (5 bases). This CDR3 comprises 14 residues. Trimming shortened V by 0 bases and J by 8 bases, and 12 bases separated the two germline ends. Germline-derived CDR1 and CDR2 are SGDLS and YYNGEE. The CDR3 is CASSVATRVHEQFF. The DNA for the CDR3 is TGTGCCAGCAGCGTAGCTACCAGGGTACATGAGCAGTTCTTC.